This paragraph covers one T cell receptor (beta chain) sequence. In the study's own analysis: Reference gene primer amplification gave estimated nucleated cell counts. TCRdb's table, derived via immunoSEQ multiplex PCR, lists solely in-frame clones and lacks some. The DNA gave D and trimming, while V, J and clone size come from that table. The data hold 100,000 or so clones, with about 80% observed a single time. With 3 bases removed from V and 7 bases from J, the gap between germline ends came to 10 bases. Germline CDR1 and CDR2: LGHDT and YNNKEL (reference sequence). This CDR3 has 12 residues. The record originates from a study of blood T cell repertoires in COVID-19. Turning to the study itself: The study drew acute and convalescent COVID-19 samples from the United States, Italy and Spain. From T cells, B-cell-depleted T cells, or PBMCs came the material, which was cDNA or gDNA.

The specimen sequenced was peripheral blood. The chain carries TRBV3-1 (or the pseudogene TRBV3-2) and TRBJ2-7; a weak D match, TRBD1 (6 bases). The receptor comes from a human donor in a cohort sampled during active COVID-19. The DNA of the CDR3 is TGTGCCAGCAGCCAGTGGGGGCGGGAGCAGTACTTC. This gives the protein CASSQWGREQYF.